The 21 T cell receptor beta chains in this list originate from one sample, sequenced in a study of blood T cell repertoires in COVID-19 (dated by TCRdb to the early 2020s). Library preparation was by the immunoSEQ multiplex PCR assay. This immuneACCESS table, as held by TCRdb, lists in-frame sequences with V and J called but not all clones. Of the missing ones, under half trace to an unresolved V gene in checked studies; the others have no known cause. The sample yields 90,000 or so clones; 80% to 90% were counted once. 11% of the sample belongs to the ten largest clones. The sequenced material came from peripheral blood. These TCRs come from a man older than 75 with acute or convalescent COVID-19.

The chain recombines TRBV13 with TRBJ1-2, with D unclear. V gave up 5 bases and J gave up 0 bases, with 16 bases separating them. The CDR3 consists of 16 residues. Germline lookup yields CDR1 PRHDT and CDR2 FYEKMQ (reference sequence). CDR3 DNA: TGTGCCAGCAGCCTAGAGGAGGGCCAGGCTAACTATGGCTACACCTTC. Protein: CASSLEEGQANYGYTF.

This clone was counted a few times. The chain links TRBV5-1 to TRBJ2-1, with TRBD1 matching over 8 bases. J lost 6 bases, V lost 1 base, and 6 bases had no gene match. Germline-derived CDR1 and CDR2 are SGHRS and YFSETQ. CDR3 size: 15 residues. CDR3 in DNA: TGCGCCAGCAGCTTGACGGACAGGGAGAGCAATGAGCAGTTCTTC. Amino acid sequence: CASSLTDRESNEQFF.

CDR3 loop: CASSVPTGGLNTEAFF. CDR3 nucleotide sequence: TGTGCCAGCAGCGTTCCCACAGGGGGCTTAAACACTGAAGCTTTCTTT. This chain connects TRBV9 to TRBJ1-1; TRBD1 agrees at 9 bases. Germline V gives CDR1 SGDLS, CDR2 YYNGEE. This CDR3 has 16 amino acids. Germline trimming cut 2 bases from V and 2 bases from J; bases unmatched to any gene: 7.

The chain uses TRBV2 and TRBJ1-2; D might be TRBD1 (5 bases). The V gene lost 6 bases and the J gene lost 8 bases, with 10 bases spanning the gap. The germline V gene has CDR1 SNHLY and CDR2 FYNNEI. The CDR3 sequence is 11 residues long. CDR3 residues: CASRDTPGYTF. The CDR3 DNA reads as TGTGCCAGCAGGGACACCCCCGGCTACACCTTC.

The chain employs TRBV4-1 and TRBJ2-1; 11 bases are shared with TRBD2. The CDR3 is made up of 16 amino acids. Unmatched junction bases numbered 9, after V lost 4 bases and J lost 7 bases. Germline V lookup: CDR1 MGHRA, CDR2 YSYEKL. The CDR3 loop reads CASSRNTGLAANEQFF. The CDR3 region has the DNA TGCGCCAGCAGCCGAAATACGGGACTAGCGGCGAATGAGCAGTTCTTC.

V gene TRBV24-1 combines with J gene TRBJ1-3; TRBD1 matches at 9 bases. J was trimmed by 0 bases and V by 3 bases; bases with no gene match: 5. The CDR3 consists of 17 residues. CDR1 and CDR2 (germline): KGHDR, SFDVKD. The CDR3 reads CATSDKTGGASGNTIYF. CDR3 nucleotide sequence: TGTGCCACCAGTGATAAGACAGGGGGAGCCTCTGGAAACACCATATATTTT.

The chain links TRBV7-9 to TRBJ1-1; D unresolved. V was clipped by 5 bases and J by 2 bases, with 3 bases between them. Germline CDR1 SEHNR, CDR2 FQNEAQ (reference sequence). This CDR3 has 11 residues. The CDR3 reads CASSQNTEAFF. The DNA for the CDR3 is TGTGCCAGCAGCCAAAACACTGAAGCTTTCTTT.

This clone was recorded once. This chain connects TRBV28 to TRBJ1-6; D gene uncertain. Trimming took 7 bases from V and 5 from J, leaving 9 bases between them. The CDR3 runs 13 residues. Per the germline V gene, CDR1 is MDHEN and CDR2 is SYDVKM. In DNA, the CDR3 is TGTGCCAGCACGGGTAGGAATAATTCACCCCTCCACTTT. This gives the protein CASTGRNNSPLHF.

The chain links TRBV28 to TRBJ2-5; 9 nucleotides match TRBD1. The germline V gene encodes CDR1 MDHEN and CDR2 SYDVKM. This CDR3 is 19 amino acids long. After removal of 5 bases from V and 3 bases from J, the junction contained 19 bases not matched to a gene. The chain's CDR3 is CASSLGRTGAESGEETQYF. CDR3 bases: TGTGCCAGCAGTCTCGGAAGGACAGGGGCCGAGAGTGGTGAAGAGACCCAGTACTTC.

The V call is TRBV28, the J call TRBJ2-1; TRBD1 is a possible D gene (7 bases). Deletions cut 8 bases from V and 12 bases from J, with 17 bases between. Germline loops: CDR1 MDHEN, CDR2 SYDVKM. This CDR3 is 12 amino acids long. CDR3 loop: CASQGGTVRQFF. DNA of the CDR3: TGTGCCAGCCAGGGGGGAACAGTCCGGCAGTTCTTC.

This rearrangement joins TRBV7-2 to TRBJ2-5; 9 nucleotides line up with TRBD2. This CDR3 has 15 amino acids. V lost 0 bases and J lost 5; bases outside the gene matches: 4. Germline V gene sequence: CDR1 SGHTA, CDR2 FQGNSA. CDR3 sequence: CASSLARGRAETQYF. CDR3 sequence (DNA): TGTGCCAGCAGCTTAGCGCGCGGGAGGGCGGAGACCCAGTACTTC.

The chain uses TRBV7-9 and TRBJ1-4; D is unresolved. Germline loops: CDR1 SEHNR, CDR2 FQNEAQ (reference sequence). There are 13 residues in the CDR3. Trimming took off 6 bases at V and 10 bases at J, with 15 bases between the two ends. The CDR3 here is CASRPVHPGKLFF. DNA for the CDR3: TGTGCCAGCAGACCGGTCCACCCCGGAAAACTGTTTTTT. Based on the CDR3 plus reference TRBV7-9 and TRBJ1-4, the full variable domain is DTGVSQNPRHKITKRGQNVTFRCDPISEHNRLYWYRQTLGQGPEFLTYFQNEAQLEKSRLLSDRFSAERPKGSFSTLEIQRTEQGDSAMYLCASRPVHPGKLFFGSGTQLSVL.

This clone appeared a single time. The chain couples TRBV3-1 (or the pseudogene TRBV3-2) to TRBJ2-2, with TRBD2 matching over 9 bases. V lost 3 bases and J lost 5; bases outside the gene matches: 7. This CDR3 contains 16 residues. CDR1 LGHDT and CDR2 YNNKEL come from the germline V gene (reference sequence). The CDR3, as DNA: TGTGCCAGCAGCCAGGGTAGCGGGGGCCCAACCGGGGAGCTGTTTTTT. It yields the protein CASSQGSGGPTGELFF.

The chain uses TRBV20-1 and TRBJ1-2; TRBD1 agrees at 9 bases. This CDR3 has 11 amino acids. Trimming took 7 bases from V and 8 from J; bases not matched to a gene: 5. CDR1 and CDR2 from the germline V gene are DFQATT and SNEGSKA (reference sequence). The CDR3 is CSGQGVGGYTF. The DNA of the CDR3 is TGCAGTGGACAGGGGGTGGGCGGCTACACCTTC.

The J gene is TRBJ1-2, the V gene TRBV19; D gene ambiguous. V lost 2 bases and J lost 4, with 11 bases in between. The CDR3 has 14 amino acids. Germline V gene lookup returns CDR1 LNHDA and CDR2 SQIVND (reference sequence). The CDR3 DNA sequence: TGTGCCAGTAGTATAAACAGAGGGCCCTATGGCTACACCTTC. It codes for CASSINRGPYGYTF.

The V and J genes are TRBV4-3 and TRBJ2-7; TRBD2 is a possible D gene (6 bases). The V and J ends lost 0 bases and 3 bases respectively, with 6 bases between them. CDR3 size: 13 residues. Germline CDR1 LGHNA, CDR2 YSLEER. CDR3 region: CASSQEEGYEQYF. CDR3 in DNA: TGCGCCAGCAGCCAAGAGGAGGGCTACGAGCAGTACTTC.

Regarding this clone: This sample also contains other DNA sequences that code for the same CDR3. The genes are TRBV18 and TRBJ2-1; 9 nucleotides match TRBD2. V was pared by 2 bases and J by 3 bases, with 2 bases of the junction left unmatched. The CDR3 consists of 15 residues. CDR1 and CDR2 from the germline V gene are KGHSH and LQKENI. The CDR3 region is CASSPIAGDYNEQFF. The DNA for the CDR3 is TGTGCCAGCTCACCAATAGCGGGAGACTACAATGAGCAGTTCTTC.

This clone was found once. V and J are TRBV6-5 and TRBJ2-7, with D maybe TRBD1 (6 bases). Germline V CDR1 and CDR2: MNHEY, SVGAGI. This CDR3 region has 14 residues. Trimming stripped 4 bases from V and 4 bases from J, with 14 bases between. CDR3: CASSSSGTSYEQYF. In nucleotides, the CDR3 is TGTGCCAGCAGTTCCTCAGGGACAAGTTACGAGCAGTACTTC.

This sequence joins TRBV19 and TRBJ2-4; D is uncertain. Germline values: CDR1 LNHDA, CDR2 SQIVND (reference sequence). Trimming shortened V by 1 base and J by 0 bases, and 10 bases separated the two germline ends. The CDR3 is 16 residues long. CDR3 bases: TGTGCCAGTAGTATAGTTACCACACAAGCCAAAAACATTCAGTACTTC. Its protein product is CASSIVTTQAKNIQYF.

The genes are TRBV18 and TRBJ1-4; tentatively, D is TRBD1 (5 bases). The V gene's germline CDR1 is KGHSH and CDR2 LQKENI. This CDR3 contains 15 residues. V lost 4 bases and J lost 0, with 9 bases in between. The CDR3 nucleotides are TGTGCCAGCTCACTCTCAGGGACAACTAATGAAAAACTGTTTTTT. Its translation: CASSLSGTTNEKLFF.

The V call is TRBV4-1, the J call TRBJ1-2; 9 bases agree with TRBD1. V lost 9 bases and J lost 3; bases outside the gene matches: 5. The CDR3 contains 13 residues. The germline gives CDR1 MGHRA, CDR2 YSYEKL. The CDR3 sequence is CARGTGQYYGYTF. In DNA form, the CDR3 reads TGCGCCAGAGGGACAGGGCAATACTATGGCTACACCTTC.